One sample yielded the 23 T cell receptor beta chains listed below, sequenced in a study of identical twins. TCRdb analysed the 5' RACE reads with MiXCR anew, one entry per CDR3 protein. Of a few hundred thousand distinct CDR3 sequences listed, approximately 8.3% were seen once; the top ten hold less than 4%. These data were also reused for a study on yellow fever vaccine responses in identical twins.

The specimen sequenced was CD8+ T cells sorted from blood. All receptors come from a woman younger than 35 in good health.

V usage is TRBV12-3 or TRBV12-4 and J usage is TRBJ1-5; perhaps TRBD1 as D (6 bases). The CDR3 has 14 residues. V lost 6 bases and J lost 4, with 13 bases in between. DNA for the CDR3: TGTGCCAGCAGACAGGGTTCCCTAAATCAGCCCCAGCATTTT. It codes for CASRQGSLNQPQHF.

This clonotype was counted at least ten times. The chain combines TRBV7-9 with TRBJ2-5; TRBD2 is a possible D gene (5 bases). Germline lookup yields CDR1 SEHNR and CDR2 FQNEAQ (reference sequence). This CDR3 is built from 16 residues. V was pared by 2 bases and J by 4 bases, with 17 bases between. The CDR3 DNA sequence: TGTGCCAGCAGCTTACCCAATGGAATCCGGGGAGAGACCCAGTACTTC. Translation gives CASSLPNGIRGETQYF.

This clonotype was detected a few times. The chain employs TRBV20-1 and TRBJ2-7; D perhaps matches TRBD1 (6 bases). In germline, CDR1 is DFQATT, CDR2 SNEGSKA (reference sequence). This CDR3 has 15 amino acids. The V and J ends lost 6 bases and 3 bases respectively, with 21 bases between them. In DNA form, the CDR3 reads TGCAGTGCCAGACACGTCGACAGGACCCTCTACGAGCAGTACTTC. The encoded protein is CSARHVDRTLYEQYF.

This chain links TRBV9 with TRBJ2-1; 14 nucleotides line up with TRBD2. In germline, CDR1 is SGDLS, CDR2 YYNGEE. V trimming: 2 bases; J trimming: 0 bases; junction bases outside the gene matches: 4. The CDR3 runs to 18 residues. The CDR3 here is CASSVSTSGGASYNEQFF. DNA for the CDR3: TGTGCCAGCAGCGTTTCGACTAGCGGGGGGGCCTCCTACAATGAGCAGTTCTTC.

The CDR3 protein is CASTTQWELYPPEQYF. The DNA for the CDR3 is TGTGCCAGCACCACACAATGGGAGCTTTATCCTCCCGAGCAGTACTTC. The chain employs TRBV6-1 and TRBJ2-7; a possible D gene is TRBD2 (5 bases). V lost 7 bases and J lost 6, with 25 bases in between. The germline gives CDR1 MNHNS, CDR2 SASEGT. CDR3 length equals 16 residues.

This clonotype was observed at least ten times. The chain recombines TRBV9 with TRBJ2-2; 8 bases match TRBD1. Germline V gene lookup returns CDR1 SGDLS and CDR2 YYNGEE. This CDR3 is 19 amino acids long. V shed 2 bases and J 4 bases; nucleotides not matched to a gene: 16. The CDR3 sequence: CASSVSGSQGASGTGELFF. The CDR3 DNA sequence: TGTGCCAGCAGCGTGAGTGGGAGCCAGGGGGCGTCCGGCACCGGGGAGCTGTTTTTT.

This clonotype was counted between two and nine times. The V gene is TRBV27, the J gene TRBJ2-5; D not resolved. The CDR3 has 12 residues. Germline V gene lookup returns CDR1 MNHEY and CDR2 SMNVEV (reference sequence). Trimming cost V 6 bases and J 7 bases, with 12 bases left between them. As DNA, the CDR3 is TGTGCCAGCAGGAGTTTTGAAGGGACCCAGTACTTC. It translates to CASRSFEGTQYF.

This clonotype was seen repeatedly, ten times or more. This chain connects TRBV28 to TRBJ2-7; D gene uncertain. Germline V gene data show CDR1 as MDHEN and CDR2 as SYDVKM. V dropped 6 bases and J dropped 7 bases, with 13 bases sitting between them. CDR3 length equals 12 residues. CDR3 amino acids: CASSLELMEQYF. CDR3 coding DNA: TGTGCCAGCAGCCTGGAATTGATGGAGCAGTACTTC.

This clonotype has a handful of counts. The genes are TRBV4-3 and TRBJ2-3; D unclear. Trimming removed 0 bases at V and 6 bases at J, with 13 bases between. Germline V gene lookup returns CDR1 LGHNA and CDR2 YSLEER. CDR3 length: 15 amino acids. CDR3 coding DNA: TGCGCCAGCAGCCAAGATAACGGAGTTGGTGATACGCAGTATTTT. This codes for CASSQDNGVGDTQYF.

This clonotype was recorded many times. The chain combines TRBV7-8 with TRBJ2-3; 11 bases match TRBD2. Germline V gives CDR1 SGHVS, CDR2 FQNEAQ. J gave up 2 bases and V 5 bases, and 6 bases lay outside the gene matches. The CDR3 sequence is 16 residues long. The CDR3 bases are TGTGCCAGCAGCGCCGGGACTAGCGGTAACACAGATACGCAGTATTTT. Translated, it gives CASSAGTSGNTDTQYF.

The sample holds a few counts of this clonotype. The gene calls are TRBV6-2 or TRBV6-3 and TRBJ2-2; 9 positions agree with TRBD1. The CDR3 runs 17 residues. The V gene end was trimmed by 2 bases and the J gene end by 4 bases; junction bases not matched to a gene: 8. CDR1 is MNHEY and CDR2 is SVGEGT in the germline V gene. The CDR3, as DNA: TGTGCCAGCAGTTACGTTATGGGACAGGGCTCCACCGGGGAGCTGTTTTTT. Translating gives CASSYVMGQGSTGELFF.

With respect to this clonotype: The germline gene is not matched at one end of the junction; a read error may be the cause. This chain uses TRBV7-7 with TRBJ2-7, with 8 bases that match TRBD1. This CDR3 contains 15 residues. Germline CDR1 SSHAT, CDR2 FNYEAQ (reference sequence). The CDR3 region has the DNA TGTGCTAGCAGCTTAGACGGACAGGGATTTAACGAGCAGTACTTC. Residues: CASSLDGQGFNEQYF.

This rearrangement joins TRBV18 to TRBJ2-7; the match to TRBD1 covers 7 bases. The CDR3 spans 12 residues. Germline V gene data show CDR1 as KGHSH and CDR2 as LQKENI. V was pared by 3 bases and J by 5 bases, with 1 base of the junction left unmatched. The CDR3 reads CASSPGQDEQYF. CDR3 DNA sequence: TGTGCCAGCTCACCCGGACAGGACGAGCAGTACTTC.

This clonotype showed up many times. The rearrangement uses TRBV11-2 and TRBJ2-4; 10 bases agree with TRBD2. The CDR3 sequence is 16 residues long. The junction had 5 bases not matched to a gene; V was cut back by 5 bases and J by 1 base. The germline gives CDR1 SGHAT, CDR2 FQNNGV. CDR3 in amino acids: CASSPSGGAAKNIQYF. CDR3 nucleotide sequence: TGTGCCAGCAGCCCGAGCGGGGGGGCGGCCAAAAACATTCAGTACTTC.

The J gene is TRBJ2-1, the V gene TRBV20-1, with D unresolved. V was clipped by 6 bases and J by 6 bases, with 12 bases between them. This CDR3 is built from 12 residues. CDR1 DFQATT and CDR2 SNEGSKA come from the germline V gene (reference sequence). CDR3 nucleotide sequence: TGCAGTGCCATTTACCTAGGCAATGAGCAGTTCTTC. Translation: CSAIYLGNEQFF.

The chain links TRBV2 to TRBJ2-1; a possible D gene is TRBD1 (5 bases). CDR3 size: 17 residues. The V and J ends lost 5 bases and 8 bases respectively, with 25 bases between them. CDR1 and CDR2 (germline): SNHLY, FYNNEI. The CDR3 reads CASSLGKEQGRGYEQFF. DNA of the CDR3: TGTGCCAGCAGTCTAGGCAAAGAGCAGGGCCGAGGCTATGAGCAGTTCTTC.

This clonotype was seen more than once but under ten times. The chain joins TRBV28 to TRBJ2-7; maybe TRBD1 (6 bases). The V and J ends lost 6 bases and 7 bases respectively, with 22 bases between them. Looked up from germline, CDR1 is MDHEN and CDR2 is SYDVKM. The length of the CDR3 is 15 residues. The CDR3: CASRPTQGPTVEQYF. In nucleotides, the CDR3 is TGTGCCAGCAGACCGACTCAGGGGCCGACCGTTGAGCAGTACTTC.

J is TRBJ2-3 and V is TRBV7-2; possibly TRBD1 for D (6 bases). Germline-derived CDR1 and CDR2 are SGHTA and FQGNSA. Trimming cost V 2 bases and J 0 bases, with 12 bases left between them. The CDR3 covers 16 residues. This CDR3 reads CASSLSWGPSTDTQYF. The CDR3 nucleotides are TGTGCCAGCAGCTTATCTTGGGGGCCCAGCACAGATACGCAGTATTTT.

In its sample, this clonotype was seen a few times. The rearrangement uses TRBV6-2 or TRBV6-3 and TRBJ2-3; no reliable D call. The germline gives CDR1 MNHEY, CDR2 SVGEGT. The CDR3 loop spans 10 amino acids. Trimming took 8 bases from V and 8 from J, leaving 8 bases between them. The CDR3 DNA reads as TGTGCCAGCGACGGCGGTACGCAGTATTTT. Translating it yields CASDGGTQYF.

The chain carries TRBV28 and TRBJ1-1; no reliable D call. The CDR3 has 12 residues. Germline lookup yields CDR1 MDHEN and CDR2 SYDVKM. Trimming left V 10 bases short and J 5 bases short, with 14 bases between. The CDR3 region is CATTLGTTEAFF. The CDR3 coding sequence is TGTGCCACCACTTTAGGAACAACTGAAGCTTTCTTT.

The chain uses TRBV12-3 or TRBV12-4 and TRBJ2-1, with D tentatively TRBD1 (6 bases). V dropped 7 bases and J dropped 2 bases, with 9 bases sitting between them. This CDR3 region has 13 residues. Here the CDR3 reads CASTDSAYNEQFF. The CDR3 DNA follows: TGTGCCAGCACGGACAGCGCCTACAATGAGCAGTTCTTC.

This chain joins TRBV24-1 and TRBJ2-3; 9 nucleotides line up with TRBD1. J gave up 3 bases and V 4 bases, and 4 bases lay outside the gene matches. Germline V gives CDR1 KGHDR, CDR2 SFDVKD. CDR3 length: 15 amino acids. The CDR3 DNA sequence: TGTGCCACCAGTGAACGGGACAGGGAGACAGATACGCAGTATTTT. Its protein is CATSERDRETDTQYF.

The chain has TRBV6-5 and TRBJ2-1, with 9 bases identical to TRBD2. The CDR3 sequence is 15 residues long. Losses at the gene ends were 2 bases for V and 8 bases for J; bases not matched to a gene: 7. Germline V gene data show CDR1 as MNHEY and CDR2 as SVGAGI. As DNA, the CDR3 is TGTGCCAGCAGTTACCCGACTAGCGGCTGGGATGAGCAGTTCTTC. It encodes CASSYPTSGWDEQFF.